The clone carrying this T cell receptor (beta chain) has a count of ten or more. The antigen remains undetermined. This entry comes from a study of T cells in Graves' hyperthyroidism and ophthalmopathy. Broader study findings: Most clonotypes that expanded in the thyroid above 0.001 also showed up in blood.

Researchers took RNA transcripts and amplified the TCR beta CDR3 regions from them. First-round RT-PCR targeting the TCR CDR3 was performed with the HTBI primer set. Each CDR3 protein is one row after TCRdb ran MiXCR on the multiplex PCR reads. The table records over 350,000 distinct CDR3 sequences, less than 20% of them present only once. Trimming removed 5 bases from V and 3 bases from J, with 14 bases in between. The CDR3 contains 14 residues. Germline V gene data show CDR1 as SEHNR and CDR2 as FQNEAQ (reference sequence). Used for diagnoses were clinical symptoms, serum thyroxine and TRAb, thyroid ultrasound and orbital computed tomography.

The source is a man between 18 and 35 years old with Graves' ophthalmopathy. The sequenced sample consisted of blood. This chain joins TRBV7-9 and TRBJ2-7; possibly TRBD2 for D (5 bases). Here the CDR3 reads CASSHYEGRYEQYF. In DNA, the CDR3 is TGTGCCAGCAGCCACTACGAGGGCCGCTACGAGCAGTACTTC.